The 5 T cell receptor beta chains below all came from one sample that was sequenced in a study of blood T cell repertoires in COVID-19. Data came from immunoSEQ multiplex PCR; TCRdb stores just in-frame clones and leaves some out. Among some 16,000 clones listed, around four fifths were seen once. Sequencing was carried out using peripheral blood. These TCRs come from a man older than 75 with active or convalescent COVID-19.

In its sample, this clone was seen once. The CDR3 DNA reads as TGCGCCAGCAGCCCGAACAGGGGGAGGACTGAAAAACTGTTTTTT. Its protein is CASSPNRGRTEKLFF. The genes are TRBV5-1 and TRBJ1-4; TRBD1 matches 8 bases. The trim removed 4 bases at V and 7 bases at J, leaving 9 bases unmatched. CDR1 is SGHRS and CDR2 is YFSETQ in the germline V gene. CDR3 size: 15 residues.

V gene TRBV6-5 combines with J gene TRBJ1-2, with D tentatively TRBD1 (5 bases). Per germline, CDR1 MNHEY and CDR2 SVGAGI. The CDR3 has 14 residues. V was cut by 4 bases and J by 6 bases, with 15 bases left in between. CDR3: CASSSWGERDGYTF. The CDR3 coding sequence is TGTGCCAGCAGTTCATGGGGGGAACGGGATGGCTACACCTTC.

The chain employs TRBV11-1 and TRBJ1-2; 9 bases fit TRBD1. This CDR3 is built from 15 residues. Germline V gives CDR1 SGHAT, CDR2 FQDESV (reference sequence). The J segment lost 4 bases and the V segment lost 5 bases, leaving 8 bases of the junction unmatched. The CDR3 loop reads CASSHSGTGSYGYTF. The CDR3, as DNA: TGTGCCAGCAGCCACTCCGGGACAGGGAGCTATGGCTACACCTTC.

In this sample, this clone turned up once. This rearrangement joins TRBV5-1 to TRBJ1-1, with TRBD1 as a possible D gene (5 bases). CDR1 SGHRS and CDR2 YFSETQ come from the germline V gene. The CDR3 length is 15 residues. Trimming took off 2 bases at V and 4 bases at J, with 15 bases between the two ends. The CDR3 sequence: CASSFEGVLGTEAFF. The CDR3 region has the DNA TGCGCCAGCAGCTTTGAAGGGGTTCTAGGCACTGAAGCTTTCTTT.

This clone was observed a handful of times. The chain couples TRBV18 to TRBJ1-4; 9 bases are a match to TRBD1. In germline, CDR1 is KGHSH, CDR2 LQKENI. J was trimmed by 1 base and V by 2 bases; bases with no gene match: 8. The CDR3 totals 18 residues. Here the CDR3 DNA reads TGTGCCAGCTCACCAAATACACAGGGGGCTGTAACTAATGAAAAACTGTTTTTT. Its translation is CASSPNTQGAVTNEKLFF.